The clone carrying this T cell receptor (beta chain) was observed a few times. The antigen is unknown. The record originates from a study of cytomegalovirus exposure and HLA in healthy donors. Primers included in the PCR were 60 Vbeta and 13 Jbeta primers. Assay: immunoSEQ multiplex PCR; the TCRdb copy retains only in-frame clones and omits some. The sample records approximately 160,000 clones, 55% to 70% being singletons. Study outcomes and limitations: Using the classifier, cytomegalovirus status was reportedly diagnosed with high specificity and sensitivity. Being productive about 87% or about 30% of the time was typical of most TCR beta V segments in an earlier analysis. The study carried out a later analysis of TCR beta sequences. It associated 15,000 to 20,000 of them with specific HLA alleles at a false discovery rate of 0.05.

The junction had 2 bases not matched to a gene; V was cut back by 2 bases and J by 3 bases. CDR3 size: 14 residues. Per the germline V gene, CDR1 is LGHNA and CDR2 is YNFKEQ. Specimen: PBMCs. This sequence joins TRBV4-2 and TRBJ2-5; 8 positions match TRBD1. The clonotype comes from a woman in her thirties or forties in good health and CMV-seropositive. The CDR3 bases are TGTGCCAGCAGCCAAACAGGGGGAGAAGAGACCCAGTACTTC. Residues: CASSQTGGEETQYF.